These 32 T cell receptor beta chains share one sample of origin, sequenced in a study of HIV-infected patients and healthy controls. Alpha and beta constant-region primers primed reverse transcription of about 0.5 ug RNA. Alpha and beta chain libraries were made separately by chain-specific third strand synthesis with multiplexing indices. Each CDR3 protein is one row after TCRdb ran MiXCR on the 5' RACE reads. The data hold under 20,000 distinct CDR3 sequences, with over 9% observed a single time. All unsorted peripheral T cells were captured because whole blood was used without fractionation. The source material was blood. The source of these receptors is an adult in good health.

This clonotype is deemed medium-sized. V gene TRBV28 combines with J gene TRBJ2-5; 9 bases line up with TRBD1. This CDR3 comprises 14 residues. The V gene end was trimmed by 8 bases and the J gene end by 5 bases; junction bases not matched to a gene: 9. Per the germline V gene, CDR1 is MDHEN and CDR2 is SYDVKM. The CDR3 region has the DNA TGTGCCAGCCAATCGGGACAGGGTAGTGAGACCCAGTACTTC. Translation gives CASQSGQGSETQYF.

The chain carries TRBV10-2 and TRBJ2-5; D is possibly TRBD1 (5 bases). Germline V gene sequence: CDR1 WSHSY, CDR2 SAAADI. V lost 7 bases, J lost 3 bases, and 12 bases lay in between. The CDR3 consists of 13 residues. The CDR3 is CASKTVGEETQYF. The CDR3 DNA reads as TGCGCCAGCAAGACAGTAGGGGAAGAGACCCAGTACTTC.

This clonotype came up many times. V and J are TRBV19 and TRBJ2-6, with TRBD1 matching 8 bases. CDR1 and CDR2 from the germline V gene are LNHDA and SQIVND (reference sequence). CDR3 length: 16 amino acids. Trimming at V came to 5 bases and at J to 1 base, leaving 4 bases not matched to a gene. The CDR3 protein is CASSPTGVSGANVLTF. CDR3 coding DNA: TGTGCCAGTAGTCCGACAGGGGTTTCTGGGGCCAACGTCCTGACTTTC.

Ten or more counts support this clonotype. The V call is TRBV6-5, the J call TRBJ2-3, with TRBD2 identical over 8 bases. Losses at the gene ends were 5 bases for V and 2 bases for J; bases not matched to a gene: 9. The length of the CDR3 is 16 residues. The germline CDR1 and CDR2 sequences are MNHEY and SVGAGI. DNA for the CDR3: TGTGCCAGCAGTCCCCGCGGGGGGACTTCCACAGATACGCAGTATTTT. Translating gives CASSPRGGTSTDTQYF.

This clonotype was counted many times. The rearrangement links TRBV7-2 to TRBJ1-2; D is perhaps TRBD1 (6 bases). This CDR3 region has 15 residues. In germline, CDR1 is SGHTA, CDR2 FQGNSA. V lost 6 bases and J 0 bases, leaving 14 bases between the germline ends. In DNA form, the CDR3 reads TGTGCCAGCAGGGAGGGGGGAGGCTCTAACTATGGCTACACCTTC. Residues: CASREGGGSNYGYTF.

Points on this clonotype: The germline gene is not matched at one end of the junction; a read error may be the cause. V and J are TRBV6-6 and TRBJ1-1; no clear D gene. The CDR3 is made up of 13 amino acids. The germline gives CDR1 MNHNY, CDR2 SVGAGI (reference sequence). CDR3 region: CASTLPDGPEAFF. In DNA form, the CDR3 reads TGTGCCAGCACCCTACCGGACGGTCCTGAGGCTTTCTTT.

This clonotype was observed a handful of times. The gene calls are TRBV5-6 and TRBJ1-5; D is possibly TRBD1 (5 bases). Germline V lookup: CDR1 SGHDT, CDR2 YYEEEE. Trimming left V 1 base short and J 7 bases short, with 12 bases between. The CDR3 sequence is 14 residues long. The DNA for the CDR3 is TGTGCCAGCAGCTTGTCAGTCAGGGAGCAGCCCCAGCATTTT. It yields the protein CASSLSVREQPQHF.

This clonotype came up many times. The chain employs TRBV6-5 and TRBJ2-4; 10 bases are shared with TRBD2. V was clipped by 6 bases and J by 9 bases; unmatched bases: 8. From germline, CDR1 is MNHEY and CDR2 SVGAGI. This CDR3 spans 14 amino acids. In DNA form, the CDR3 reads TGTGCCAGCAGCTCTGGACTAGCGGCGACCATTCAGTACTTC. Amino acid sequence: CASSSGLAATIQYF.

The table lists this clonotype with many counts. The genes are TRBV6-6 and TRBJ2-2; no clear D. Deletions cut 8 bases from V and 4 bases from J, with 8 bases between. The CDR3 totals 12 residues. Germline V gene lookup returns CDR1 MNHNY and CDR2 SVGAGI (reference sequence). The chain's CDR3 is CASLWSTGELFF. The CDR3 DNA reads as TGTGCCAGCCTCTGGTCCACCGGGGAGCTGTTTTTT.

This clonotype has only a few counts. J is TRBJ2-1 and V is TRBV20-1; 10 bases align to TRBD2. Germline V gives CDR1 DFQATT, CDR2 SNEGSKA (reference sequence). The CDR3 runs 16 residues. V dropped 3 bases and J dropped 8; count of bases not matched to a gene: 13. CDR3 sequence (DNA): TGCAGTGCTAGTGGGCGGTCTAGCGGGAGTAGGTATGAGCAGTTCTTC. Protein product: CSASGRSSGSRYEQFF.

In its sample, this clonotype was seen many times. J is TRBJ2-3 and V is TRBV27; 7 positions agree with TRBD2. The CDR3 is 15 residues long. V lost 10 bases and J lost 0; bases outside the gene matches: 10. CDR1 and CDR2 from the germline V gene are MNHEY and SMNVEV (reference sequence). CDR3 coding DNA: TGTGCCACCCCTTATGGGGGGGTTAGCACAGATACGCAGTATTTT. Amino acids: CATPYGGVSTDTQYF.

The chain combines TRBV5-1 with TRBJ2-1; D is perhaps TRBD2 (5 bases). V lost 0 bases and J lost 7, with 14 bases in between. This CDR3 spans 15 amino acids. CDR1 SGHRS and CDR2 YFSETQ come from the germline V gene. The CDR3 DNA sequence: TGCGCCAGCAGCTTGGAGTCTAGCTCGTGGAATGAGCAGTTCTTC. Translation: CASSLESSSWNEQFF.

Only a few counts were recorded for this clonotype. The chain carries TRBV19 and TRBJ2-5; D is possibly TRBD1 (5 bases). Per the germline V gene, CDR1 is LNHDA and CDR2 is SQIVND (reference sequence). The CDR3 is 13 amino acids. The V end lost 4 bases, the J end lost 2 bases, and 8 bases lay between the germline ends. The CDR3 region is CASSRQTQETQYF. DNA of the CDR3: TGTGCCAGTAGTAGACAGACACAAGAGACCCAGTACTTC.

Ten or more counts support this clonotype. The chain couples TRBV6-5 to TRBJ2-3; no firm D call. Trimming cost V 6 bases and J 2 bases, with 9 bases left between them. The V gene's germline CDR1 is MNHEY and CDR2 SVGAGI. The CDR3 covers 13 residues. CDR3 residues: CASSRGFTDTQYF. The CDR3 nucleotides read TGTGCCAGCAGCCGCGGATTCACAGATACGCAGTATTTT.

The rearrangement links TRBV5-6 to TRBJ1-1; 8 positions match TRBD1. The CDR3 loop spans 14 amino acids. The trim removed 3 bases at V and 2 bases at J, leaving 3 bases unmatched. Germline V gene lookup returns CDR1 SGHDT and CDR2 YYEEEE. CDR3 sequence: CASSSGQENTEAFF. In DNA, the CDR3 is TGTGCCAGCAGCTCGGGACAGGAAAACACTGAAGCTTTCTTT.

This clonotype was seen many times. The V gene is TRBV6-5, the J gene TRBJ2-3, with unresolved D. This CDR3 spans 14 amino acids. V was shortened by 6 bases and J by 4 bases, with 14 bases between the two germline ends. CDR1 and CDR2 (germline): MNHEY, SVGAGI. The CDR3 region is CASRFTRLADTQYF. The CDR3 bases are TGTGCCAGCAGATTTACCCGCCTCGCAGATACGCAGTATTTT.

This clonotype qualifies as medium-sized. This rearrangement joins TRBV6-5 to TRBJ2-7, with unresolved D. V lost 6 bases and J 4 bases, leaving 16 bases between the germline ends. The CDR3 extends over 14 amino acids. The germline gives CDR1 MNHEY, CDR2 SVGAGI. The chain's CDR3 is CASSPQALQYEQYF. CDR3 DNA sequence: TGTGCCAGCAGCCCCCAGGCATTACAGTACGAGCAGTACTTC.

This clonotype was seen ten or more times. The V gene is TRBV7-3, the J gene TRBJ2-3; D ambiguous. V was clipped by 6 bases and J by 2 bases, with 9 bases between them. Germline-derived CDR1 and CDR2 are SGHTA and FQGTGA. This CDR3 has 13 amino acids. The DNA for the CDR3 is TGTGCCAGCAGTGGTAGCACCACAGATACGCAGTATTTT. This encodes CASSGSTTDTQYF.

The chain carries TRBV6-5 and TRBJ2-2; TRBD1 aligns across 10 bases. Trimming cost V 6 bases and J 6 bases; bases outside gene matches: 4. The germline V gene encodes CDR1 MNHEY and CDR2 SVGAGI. The CDR3 runs 14 residues. CDR3 DNA: TGTGCCAGCAGGGGACAGGGGACCGCCGGGGAGCTGTTTTTT. Protein: CASRGQGTAGELFF.

This clonotype showed up many times. V usage is TRBV6-5 and J usage is TRBJ2-5; 9 nucleotides agree with TRBD1. The germline V gene has CDR1 MNHEY and CDR2 SVGAGI. After removal of 6 bases from V and 4 bases from J, the junction contained 6 bases not matched to a gene. CDR3 length equals 14 residues. CDR3 in DNA: TGTGCCAGCAGCCGACAGGGGGTATCAGAGACCCAGTACTTC. This encodes CASSRQGVSETQYF.

This clonotype appeared many times. The chain recombines TRBV2 with TRBJ2-1; D is unresolved. The CDR3 totals 13 residues. Trimming took 4 bases from V and 4 from J, leaving 8 bases between them. Germline V lookup: CDR1 SNHLY, CDR2 FYNNEI. The DNA of the CDR3 is TGTGCCAGCAGTGTTGGACCATACAATGAGCAGTTCTTC. This translates into CASSVGPYNEQFF. Based on the CDR3 plus reference TRBV2 and TRBJ2-1, the full variable domain is EPEVTQTPSHQVTQMGQEVILRCVPISNHLYFYWYRQILGQKVEFLVSFYNNEISEKSEIFDDQFSVERPDGSNFTLKIRSTKLEDSAMYFCASSVGPYNEQFFGPGTRLTVL.

By share, this clonotype ranks as medium-sized (0.01 to 0.1%). The rearrangement joins TRBV27 to TRBJ2-5; 12 bases fit TRBD2. The CDR3 is made up of 17 amino acids. Germline lookup yields CDR1 MNHEY and CDR2 SMNVEV (reference sequence). The junction had 12 bases not matched to a gene; V was cut back by 6 bases and J by 4 bases. The CDR3 is CASRNSASGRAAETQYF. The CDR3 nucleotides read TGTGCCAGCAGAAACTCCGCTAGCGGGAGGGCCGCAGAGACCCAGTACTTC.

This clonotype came up many times. This rearrangement joins TRBV7-2 to TRBJ2-3; perhaps TRBD1 as D (6 bases). Germline V gene sequence: CDR1 SGHTA, CDR2 FQGNSA. The CDR3 has 15 residues. Between the trimmed V and J ends, which lost 4 bases and 2 bases, there was a span of 13 bases. CDR3 protein: CASSYGTTTTDTQYF. The CDR3 DNA is TGTGCCAGCAGCTACGGGACAACTACCACAGATACGCAGTATTTT.

Relative to its sample, this clonotype is medium-sized (0.01 to 0.1%). The chain has TRBV7-2 and TRBJ2-1; no reliable D call. Germline-derived CDR1 and CDR2 are SGHTA and FQGNSA. Deletions cut 4 bases from V and 8 bases from J, with 9 bases between. CDR3 length: 12 amino acids. The DNA of the CDR3 is TGTGCCAGCAGCTCCTTTGGCGATGAGCAGTTCTTC. Amino acid sequence: CASSSFGDEQFF.

The rearrangement links TRBV19 to TRBJ2-5; 14 bases are a match to TRBD2. The V segment lost 3 bases and the J segment 6 bases; nucleotides outside the gene matches: 12. This CDR3 region has 18 residues. The germline V gene encodes CDR1 LNHDA and CDR2 SQIVND (reference sequence). CDR3 in DNA: TGTGCCAGTAGTATGGTCTCGGGGACTAGCGGGAGCTTTCAGACCCAGTACTTC. It specifies CASSMVSGTSGSFQTQYF.

This clonotype came up many times. The chain combines TRBV25-1 with TRBJ2-2; TRBD2 matches 8 bases. V gave up 3 bases and J gave up 3 bases; unmatched junction bases: 0. Germline values: CDR1 MGHDK, CDR2 SYGVNS. The CDR3 has 14 residues. The CDR3 spells CASSETSDTGELFF. CDR3 bases: TGTGCCAGCAGTGAGACTAGCGACACCGGGGAGCTGTTTTTT.

Regarding this clonotype: A much larger clone differs by one base, so this may be a read error. The chain carries TRBV4-1 and TRBJ2-3; D is unclear. Per the germline V gene, CDR1 is MGHRA and CDR2 is YSYEKL. This CDR3 region has 16 residues. Trimming removed 6 bases from V and 8 bases from J, with 24 bases in between. The CDR3 is CASSSLVGLTECTQYF. DNA for the CDR3: TGCGCCAGCAGTTCCCTAGTGGGTTTGACGGAGTGTACGCAGTATTTT.

The table lists this clonotype with many counts. This sequence joins TRBV6-5 and TRBJ2-7, with 8 bases matching TRBD1. Germline CDR1 is MNHEY and CDR2 is SVGAGI. The V and J ends lost 6 bases and 6 bases, in that order; junction bases with no gene match: 7. The CDR3 is made up of 13 amino acids. The CDR3 DNA is TGTGCCAGCAGAACTAACAGGGGGTCCGAGCAGTACTTC. Protein: CASRTNRGSEQYF.

This clonotype was counted ten times or more. This chain connects TRBV6-4 to TRBJ2-3, with D tentatively TRBD2 (5 bases). The CDR3 spans 15 residues. Trimming shortened V by 7 bases and J by 1 base, and 15 bases separated the two germline ends. Germline lookup yields CDR1 MRHNA and CDR2 SNTAGT. Here the CDR3 reads CASTRTGSRTDTQYF. The CDR3 DNA sequence: TGTGCCAGCACTCGAACGGGGTCACGCACAGATACGCAGTATTTT.

This clonotype was detected a few times. The chain recombines TRBV4-1 with TRBJ1-1; D is undetermined. There are 15 residues in the CDR3. Trimming removed 0 bases at V and 4 bases at J, with 12 bases between. From germline, CDR1 is MGHRA and CDR2 YSYEKL. In DNA form, the CDR3 reads TGCGCCAGCAGCCAAGATGGGTCCGGAGGCACTGAAGCTTTCTTT. Its translation is CASSQDGSGGTEAFF.

This clonotype was detected ten times or more. The CDR3 is CASSRSGSYLGNEQFF. In DNA form, the CDR3 reads TGTGCCAGCAGTCGTAGCGGGTCCTACTTAGGGAATGAGCAGTTCTTC. V and J are TRBV6-2 or TRBV6-3 and TRBJ2-1; 7 nucleotides line up with TRBD2. CDR1 MNHEY and CDR2 SVGEGT come from the germline V gene. Trimming removed 5 bases from V and 7 bases from J; junction bases left unmatched: 14. CDR3 size: 16 residues.

The chain carries TRBV20-1 and TRBJ2-5, with 8 bases aligning to TRBD2. Germline-derived CDR1 and CDR2 are DFQATT and SNEGSKA (reference sequence). CDR3 length: 14 amino acids. V trimming: 7 bases; J trimming: 1 base; junction bases outside the gene matches: 8. The CDR3 sequence: CSVAREDPQETQYF. The CDR3 nucleotides are TGCAGTGTAGCGCGGGAGGATCCCCAAGAGACCCAGTACTTC.